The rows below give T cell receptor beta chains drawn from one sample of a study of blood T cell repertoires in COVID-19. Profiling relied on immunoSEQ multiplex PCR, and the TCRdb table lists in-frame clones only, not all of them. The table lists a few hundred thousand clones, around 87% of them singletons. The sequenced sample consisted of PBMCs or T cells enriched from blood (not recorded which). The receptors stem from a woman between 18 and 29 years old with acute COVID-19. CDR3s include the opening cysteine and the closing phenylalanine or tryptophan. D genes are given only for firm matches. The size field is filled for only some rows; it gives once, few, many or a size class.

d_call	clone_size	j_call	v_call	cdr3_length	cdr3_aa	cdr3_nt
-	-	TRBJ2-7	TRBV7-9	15	CASSLGAGWTYEQYF	TGTGCCAGCAGCTTAGGGGCGGGGTGGACCTACGAGCAGTACTTC
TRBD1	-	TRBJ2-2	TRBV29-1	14	CSGMNRGNTGELFF	TGCAGCGGTATGAACAGGGGGAACACCGGGGAGCTGTTTTTT
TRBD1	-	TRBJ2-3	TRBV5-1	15	CASSFQGAGADTQYF	TGCGCCAGCAGCTTCCAGGGGGCCGGAGCAGATACGCAGTATTTT
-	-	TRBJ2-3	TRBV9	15	CASSVESRVTDTQYF	TGTGCCAGCAGCGTAGAGTCGAGAGTCACAGATACGCAGTATTTT
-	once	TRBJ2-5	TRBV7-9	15	CASSPRDIRQETQYF	TGTGCCAGCAGCCCGAGGGACATCCGCCAAGAGACCCAGTACTTC
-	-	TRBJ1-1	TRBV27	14	CASSLFSRYTEAFF	TGTGCCAGCAGTTTATTTTCCAGATACACTGAAGCTTTCTTT
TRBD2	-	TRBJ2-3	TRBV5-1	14	CASSLVAGGGTQYF	TGCGCCAGCAGCTTGGTAGCGGGGGGCGGTACGCAGTATTTT
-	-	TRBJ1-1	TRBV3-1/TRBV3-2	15	CASSQSPLRNTEAFF	TGTGCCAGCAGCCAAAGCCCCCTACGGAACACTGAAGCTTTCTTT
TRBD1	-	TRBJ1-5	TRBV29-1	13	CSVGGQVRQPQHF	TGCAGCGTTGGGGGACAGGTTCGTCAGCCCCAGCATTTT
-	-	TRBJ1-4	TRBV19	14	CASSIVGGNEKLFF	TGTGCCAGTAGTATAGTAGGCGGTAATGAAAAACTGTTTTTT
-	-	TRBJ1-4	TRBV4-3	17	CASSQDREGPTNEKLFF	TGCGCCAGCAGCCAAGATCGGGAGGGTCCAACTAATGAAAAACTGTTTTTT
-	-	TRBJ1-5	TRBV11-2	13	CASSSTGFQPQHF	TGTGCCAGCAGCTCGACAGGTTTCCAGCCCCAGCATTTT
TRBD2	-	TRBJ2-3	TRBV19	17	CASSIEGTSGILNTQYF	TGTGCCAGTAGTATCGAAGGGACTAGCGGGATCCTGAATACGCAGTATTTT
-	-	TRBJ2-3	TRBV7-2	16	CASSLFSRESTDTQYF	TGTGCCAGCAGCTTGTTCTCCCGGGAGAGCACAGATACGCAGTATTTT
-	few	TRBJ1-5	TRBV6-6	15	CASSKIEIGNQPQHF	TGTGCCAGCAGTAAAATTGAGATAGGCAATCAGCCCCAGCATTTT
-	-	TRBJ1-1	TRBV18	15	CASSLGADMNTEAFF	TGTGCCAGCTCACTTGGAGCTGATATGAACACTGAAGCTTTCTTT
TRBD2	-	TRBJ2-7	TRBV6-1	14	CASSEMGGIYEQYF	TGTGCCAGCAGTGAAATGGGGGGGATCTACGAGCAGTACTTC
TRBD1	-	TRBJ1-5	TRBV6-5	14	CASPGQGHNQPQHF	TGTGCCAGCCCCGGACAGGGTCACAATCAGCCCCAGCATTTT
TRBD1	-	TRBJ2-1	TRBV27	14	CASSSLGQIREQFF	TGTGCCAGCAGTTCACTGGGACAGATTAGGGAGCAGTTCTTC